This T cell receptor beta chain was profiled in a study of T cells in Graves' hyperthyroidism and ophthalmopathy. Study observations and caveats: Among clonotypes expanded in thyroid above 0.001, most were also found in blood. The authors' 13 V-J model separated ophthalmopathy from stable hyperthyroidism.

Using RNA transcripts as the source, TCR beta CDR3 regions were amplified. The primer set for the first-round RT-PCR of the TCR CDR3 was HTBI. TCRdb passed the multiplex PCR reads through MiXCR, listing each CDR3 protein once. Of roughly 500,000 distinct CDR3 sequences listed, roughly 46% are singletons. This clonotype was seen repeatedly, ten times or more. The antigen is unknown. Sequences were obtained from peripheral blood or thyroid tissue (not recorded which). This clonotype was sampled from an adult woman with Graves' disease, either hyperthyroidism or ophthalmopathy (not recorded which).

Here the CDR3 reads CASSVNAGTGSYGYTF. Here the CDR3 DNA reads TGTGCCAGCAGTGTAAATGCTGGGACAGGGTCCTATGGCTACACCTTC. The chain couples TRBV6-1 to TRBJ1-2; 9 bases fit TRBD1. The CDR3 sequence is 16 residues long. The germline V gene encodes CDR1 MNHNS and CDR2 SASEGT. With V trimmed by 4 bases and J by 4 bases, 10 bases remained unmatched.